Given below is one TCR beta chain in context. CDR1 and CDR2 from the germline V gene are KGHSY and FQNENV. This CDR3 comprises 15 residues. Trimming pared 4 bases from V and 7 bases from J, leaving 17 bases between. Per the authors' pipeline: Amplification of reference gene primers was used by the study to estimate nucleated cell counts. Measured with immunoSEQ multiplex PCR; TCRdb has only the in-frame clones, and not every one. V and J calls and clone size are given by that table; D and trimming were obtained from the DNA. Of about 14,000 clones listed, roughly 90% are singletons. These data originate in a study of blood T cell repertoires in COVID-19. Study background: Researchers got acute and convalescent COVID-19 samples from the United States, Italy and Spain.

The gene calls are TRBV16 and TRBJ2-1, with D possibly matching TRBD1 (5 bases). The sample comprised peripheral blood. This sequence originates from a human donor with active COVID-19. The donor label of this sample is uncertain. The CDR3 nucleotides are TGTGCCAGCAGCCGGAATAGGGGCGACGGGAATGAGCAGTTCTTC. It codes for CASSRNRGDGNEQFF.